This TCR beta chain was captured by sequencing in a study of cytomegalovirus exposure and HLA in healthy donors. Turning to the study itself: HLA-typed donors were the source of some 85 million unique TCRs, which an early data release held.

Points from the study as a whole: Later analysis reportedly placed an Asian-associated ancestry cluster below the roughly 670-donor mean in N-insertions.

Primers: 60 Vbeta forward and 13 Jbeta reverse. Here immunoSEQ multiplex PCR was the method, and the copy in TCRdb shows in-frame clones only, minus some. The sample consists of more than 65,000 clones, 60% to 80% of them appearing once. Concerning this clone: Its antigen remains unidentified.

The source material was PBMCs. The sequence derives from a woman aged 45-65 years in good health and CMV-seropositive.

In DNA form, the CDR3 reads TGTGCCAGCAGTCCGACTAGCGGCTACAATGAGCAGTTCTTC. This translates into CASSPTSGYNEQFF. This chain uses TRBV2 with TRBJ2-1, with 9 bases that match TRBD2. After removal of 5 bases from V and 3 bases from J, the junction contained 2 bases not matched to a gene. CDR1 and CDR2 (germline): SNHLY, FYNNEI. This CDR3 has 14 amino acids.